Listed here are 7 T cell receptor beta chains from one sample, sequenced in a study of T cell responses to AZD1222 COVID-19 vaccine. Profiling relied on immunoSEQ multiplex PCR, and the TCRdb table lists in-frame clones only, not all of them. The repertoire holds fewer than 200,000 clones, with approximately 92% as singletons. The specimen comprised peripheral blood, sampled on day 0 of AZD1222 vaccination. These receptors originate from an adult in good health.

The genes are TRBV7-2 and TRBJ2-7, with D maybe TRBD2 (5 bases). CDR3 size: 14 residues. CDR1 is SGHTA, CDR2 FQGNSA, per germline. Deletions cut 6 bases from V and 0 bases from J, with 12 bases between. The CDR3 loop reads CASRRDYSSYEQYF. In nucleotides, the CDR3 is TGTGCCAGCAGGCGAGACTACAGCTCCTACGAGCAGTACTTC. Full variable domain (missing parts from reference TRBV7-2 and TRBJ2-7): GAGVSQSPSNKVTEKGKDVELRCDPISGHTALYWYRQSLGQGLEFLIYFQGNSAPDKSGLPSDRFSAERTGGSVSTLTIQRTQQEDSAVYLCASRRDYSSYEQYFGPGTRLTVT.

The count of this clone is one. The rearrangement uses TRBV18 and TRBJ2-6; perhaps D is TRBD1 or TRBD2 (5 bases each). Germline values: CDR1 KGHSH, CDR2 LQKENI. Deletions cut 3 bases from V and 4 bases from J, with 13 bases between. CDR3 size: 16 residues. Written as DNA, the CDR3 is TGTGCCAGCTCACCGCAACGGGGCTCCGGGGCCAACGTCCTGACTTTC. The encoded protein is CASSPQRGSGANVLTF.

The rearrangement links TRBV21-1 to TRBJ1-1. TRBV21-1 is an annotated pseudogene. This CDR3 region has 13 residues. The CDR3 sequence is CASSKEGDGKAFF. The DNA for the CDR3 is TGTGCCAGCAGCAAAGAGGGTGACGGCAAAGCTTTCTTT.

CDR3 coding DNA: TGTGCCAGTAGTCCCGGGGATTACAGCTATGGCTACACCTTC. Its translation: CASSPGDYSYGYTF. The chain combines TRBV19 with TRBJ1-2; D remains ambiguous. V gave up 5 bases and J gave up 4 bases, with 14 bases separating them. The CDR3 runs 14 residues. Germline V gene data show CDR1 as LNHDA and CDR2 as SQIVND (reference sequence).

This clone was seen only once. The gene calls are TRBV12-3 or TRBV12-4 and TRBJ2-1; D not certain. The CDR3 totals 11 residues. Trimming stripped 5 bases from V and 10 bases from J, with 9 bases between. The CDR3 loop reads CASSLDREQFF. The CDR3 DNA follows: TGTGCCAGCAGTCTCGACCGGGAGCAGTTCTTC.

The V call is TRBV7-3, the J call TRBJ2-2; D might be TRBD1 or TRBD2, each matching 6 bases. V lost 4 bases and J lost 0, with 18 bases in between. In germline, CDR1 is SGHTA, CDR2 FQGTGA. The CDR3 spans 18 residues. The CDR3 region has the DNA TGTGCCAGCAGCTCCGGGGGTGGGACAACTTCGAACACCGGGGAGCTGTTTTTT. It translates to CASSSGGGTTSNTGELFF.

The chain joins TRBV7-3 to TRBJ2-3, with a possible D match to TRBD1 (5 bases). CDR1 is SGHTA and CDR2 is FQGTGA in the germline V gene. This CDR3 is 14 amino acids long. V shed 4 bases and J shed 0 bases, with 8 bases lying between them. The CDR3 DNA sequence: TGTGCCAGCAGCTCGACAGCGAGCACAGATACGCAGTATTTT. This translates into CASSSTASTDTQYF.